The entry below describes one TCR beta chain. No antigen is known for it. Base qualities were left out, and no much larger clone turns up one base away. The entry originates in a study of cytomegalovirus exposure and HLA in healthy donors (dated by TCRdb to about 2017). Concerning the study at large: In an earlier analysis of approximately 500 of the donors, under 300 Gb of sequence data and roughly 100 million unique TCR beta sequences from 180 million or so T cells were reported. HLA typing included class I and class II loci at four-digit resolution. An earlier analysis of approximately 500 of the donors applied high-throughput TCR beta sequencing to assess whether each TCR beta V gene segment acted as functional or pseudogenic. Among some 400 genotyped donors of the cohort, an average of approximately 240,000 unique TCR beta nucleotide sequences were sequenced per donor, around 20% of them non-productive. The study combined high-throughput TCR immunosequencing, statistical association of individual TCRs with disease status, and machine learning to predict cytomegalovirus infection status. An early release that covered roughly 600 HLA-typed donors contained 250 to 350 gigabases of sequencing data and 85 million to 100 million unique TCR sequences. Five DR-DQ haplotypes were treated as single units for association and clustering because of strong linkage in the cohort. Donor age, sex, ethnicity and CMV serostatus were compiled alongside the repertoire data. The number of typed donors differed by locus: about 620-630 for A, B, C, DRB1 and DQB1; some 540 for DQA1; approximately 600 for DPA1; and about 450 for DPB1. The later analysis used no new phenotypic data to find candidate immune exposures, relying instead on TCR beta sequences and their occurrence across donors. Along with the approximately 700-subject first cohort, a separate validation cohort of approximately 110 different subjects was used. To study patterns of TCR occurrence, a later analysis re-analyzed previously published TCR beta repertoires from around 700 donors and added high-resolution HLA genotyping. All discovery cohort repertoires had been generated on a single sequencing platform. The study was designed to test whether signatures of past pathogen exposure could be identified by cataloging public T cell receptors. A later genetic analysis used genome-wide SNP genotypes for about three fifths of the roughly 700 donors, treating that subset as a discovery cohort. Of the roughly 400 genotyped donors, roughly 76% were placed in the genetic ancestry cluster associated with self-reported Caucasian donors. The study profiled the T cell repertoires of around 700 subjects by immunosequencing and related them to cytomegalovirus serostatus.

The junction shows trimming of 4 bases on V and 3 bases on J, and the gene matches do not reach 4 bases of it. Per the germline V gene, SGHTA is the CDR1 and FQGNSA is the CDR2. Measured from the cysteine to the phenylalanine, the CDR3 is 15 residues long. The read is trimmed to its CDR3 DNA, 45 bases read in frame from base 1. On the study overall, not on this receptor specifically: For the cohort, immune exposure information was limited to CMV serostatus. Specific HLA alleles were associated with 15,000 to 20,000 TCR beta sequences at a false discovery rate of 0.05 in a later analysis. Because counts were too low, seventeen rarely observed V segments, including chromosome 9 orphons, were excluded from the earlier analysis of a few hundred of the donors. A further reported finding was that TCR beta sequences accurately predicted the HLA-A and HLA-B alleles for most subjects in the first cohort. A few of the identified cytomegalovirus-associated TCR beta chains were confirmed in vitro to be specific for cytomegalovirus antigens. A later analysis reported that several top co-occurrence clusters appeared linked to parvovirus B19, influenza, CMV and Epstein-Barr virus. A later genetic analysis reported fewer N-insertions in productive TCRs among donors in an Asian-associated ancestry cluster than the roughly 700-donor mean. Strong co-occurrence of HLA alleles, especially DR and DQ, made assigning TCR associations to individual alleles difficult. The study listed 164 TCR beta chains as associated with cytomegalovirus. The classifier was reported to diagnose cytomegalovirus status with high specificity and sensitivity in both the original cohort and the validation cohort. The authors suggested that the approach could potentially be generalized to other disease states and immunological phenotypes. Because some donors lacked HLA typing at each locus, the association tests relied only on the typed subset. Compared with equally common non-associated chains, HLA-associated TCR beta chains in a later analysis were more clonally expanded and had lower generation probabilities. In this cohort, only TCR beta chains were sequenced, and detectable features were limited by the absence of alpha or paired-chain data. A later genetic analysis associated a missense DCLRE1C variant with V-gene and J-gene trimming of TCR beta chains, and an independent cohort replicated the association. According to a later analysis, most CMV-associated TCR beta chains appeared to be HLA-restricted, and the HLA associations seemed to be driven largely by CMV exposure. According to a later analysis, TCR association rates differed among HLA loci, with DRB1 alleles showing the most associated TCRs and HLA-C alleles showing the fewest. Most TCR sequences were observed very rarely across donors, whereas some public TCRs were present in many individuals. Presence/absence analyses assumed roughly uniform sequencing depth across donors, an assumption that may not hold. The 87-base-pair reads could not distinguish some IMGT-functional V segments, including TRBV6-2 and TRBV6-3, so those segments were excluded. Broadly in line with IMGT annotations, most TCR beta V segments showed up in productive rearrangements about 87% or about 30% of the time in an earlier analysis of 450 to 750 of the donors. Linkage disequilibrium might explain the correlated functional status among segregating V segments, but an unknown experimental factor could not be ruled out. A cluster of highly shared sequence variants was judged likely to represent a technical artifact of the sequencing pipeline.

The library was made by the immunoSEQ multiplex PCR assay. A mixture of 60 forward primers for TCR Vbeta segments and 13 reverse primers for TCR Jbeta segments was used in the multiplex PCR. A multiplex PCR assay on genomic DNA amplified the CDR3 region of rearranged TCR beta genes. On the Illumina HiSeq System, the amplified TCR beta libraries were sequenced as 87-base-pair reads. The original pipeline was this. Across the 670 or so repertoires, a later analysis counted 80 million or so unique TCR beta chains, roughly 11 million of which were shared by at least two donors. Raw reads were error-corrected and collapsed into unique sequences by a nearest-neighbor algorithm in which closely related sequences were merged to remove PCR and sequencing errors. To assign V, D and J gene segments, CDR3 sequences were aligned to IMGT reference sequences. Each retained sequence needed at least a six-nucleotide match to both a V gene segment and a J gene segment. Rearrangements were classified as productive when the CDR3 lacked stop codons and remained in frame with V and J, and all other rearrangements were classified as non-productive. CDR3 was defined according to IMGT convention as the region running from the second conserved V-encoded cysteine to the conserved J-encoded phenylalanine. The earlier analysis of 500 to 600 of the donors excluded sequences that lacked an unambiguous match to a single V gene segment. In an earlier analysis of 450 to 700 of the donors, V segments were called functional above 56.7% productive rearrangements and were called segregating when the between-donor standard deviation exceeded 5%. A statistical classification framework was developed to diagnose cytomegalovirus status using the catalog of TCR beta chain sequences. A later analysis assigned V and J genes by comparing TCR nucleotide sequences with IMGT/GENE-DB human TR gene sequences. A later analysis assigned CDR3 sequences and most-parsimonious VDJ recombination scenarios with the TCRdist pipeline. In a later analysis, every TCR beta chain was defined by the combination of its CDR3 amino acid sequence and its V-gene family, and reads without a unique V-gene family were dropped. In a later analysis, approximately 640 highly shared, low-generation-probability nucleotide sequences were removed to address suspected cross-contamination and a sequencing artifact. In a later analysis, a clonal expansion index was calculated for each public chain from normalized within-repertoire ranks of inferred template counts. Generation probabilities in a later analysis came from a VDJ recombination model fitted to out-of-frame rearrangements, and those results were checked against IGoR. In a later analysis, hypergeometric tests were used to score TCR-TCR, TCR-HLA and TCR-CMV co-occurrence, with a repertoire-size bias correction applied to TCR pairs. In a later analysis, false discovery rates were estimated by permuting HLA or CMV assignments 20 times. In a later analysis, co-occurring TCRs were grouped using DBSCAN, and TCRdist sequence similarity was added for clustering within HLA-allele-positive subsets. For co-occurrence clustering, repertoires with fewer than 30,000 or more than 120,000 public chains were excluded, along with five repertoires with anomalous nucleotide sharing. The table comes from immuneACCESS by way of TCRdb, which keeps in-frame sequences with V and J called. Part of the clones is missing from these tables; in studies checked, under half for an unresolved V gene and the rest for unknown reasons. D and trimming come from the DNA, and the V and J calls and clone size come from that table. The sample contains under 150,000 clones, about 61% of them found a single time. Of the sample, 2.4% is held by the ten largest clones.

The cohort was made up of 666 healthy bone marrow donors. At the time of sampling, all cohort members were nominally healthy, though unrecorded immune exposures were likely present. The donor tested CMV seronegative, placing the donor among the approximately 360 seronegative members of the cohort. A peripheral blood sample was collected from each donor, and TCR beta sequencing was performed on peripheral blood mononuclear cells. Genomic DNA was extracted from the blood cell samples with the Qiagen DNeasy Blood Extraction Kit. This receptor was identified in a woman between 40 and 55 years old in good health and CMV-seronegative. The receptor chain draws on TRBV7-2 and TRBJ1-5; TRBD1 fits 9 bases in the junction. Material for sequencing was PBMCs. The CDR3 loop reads CASSSGTGFNQPQHF. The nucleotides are TGTGCCAGCAGCTCCGGGACAGGGTTCAATCAGCCCCAGCATTTT.